The 8 T cell receptor beta chains presented below share a single source sample, sequenced in a study of PD-1 blockade in classical Hodgkin lymphoma. Relapse was seen in all patients after autologous stem cell transplantation, and brentuximab vedotin exposure was variable. TCRdb's copy holds only in-frame clones and misses some; the assay was immunoSEQ multiplex PCR. The sample lists 21,000 or so clones; around 77% were seen once. Sample: peripheral blood mononuclear cells (PBMCs), taken before the second cycle of nivolumab. The origin of the receptors is a human donor with classical Hodgkin lymphoma.

The genes are TRBV5-4 and TRBJ2-7; 10 positions agree with TRBD2. The CDR3 runs 14 residues. Germline CDR1 SGHNT, CDR2 YYREEE (reference sequence). Germline trimming cut 4 bases from V and 4 bases from J; bases unmatched to any gene: 5. CDR3 DNA sequence: TGTGCCAGCAGCCCGAGCGGGAGGGGTTACGAGCAGTACTTC. It encodes CASSPSGRGYEQYF.

This clone has more than one count but fewer than ten. The chain employs TRBV27 and TRBJ2-1, with a weak D call TRBD1 (6 bases). CDR1 is MNHEY and CDR2 is SMNVEV in the germline V gene (reference sequence). The germline V and J ends were trimmed by 3 bases and 8 bases, with 14 bases remaining between them. The CDR3 is 14 amino acids. The DNA for the CDR3 is TGTGCCAGCAGTTTTTTTCAGGGGACCGATGAGCAGTTCTTC. It encodes CASSFFQGTDEQFF.

The chain employs TRBV28 and TRBJ2-3; TRBD2 matches 9 bases. Germline V gene lookup returns CDR1 MDHEN and CDR2 SYDVKM. V gave up 2 bases and J gave up 0 bases; unmatched junction bases: 3. The CDR3 length is 16 residues. The DNA for the CDR3 is TGTGCCAGCAGTTTAGGGACTAGCTGGAGCACAGATACGCAGTATTTT. It codes for CASSLGTSWSTDTQYF.

The genes are TRBV5-1 and TRBJ2-5; no reliable D call. Trimming cost V 2 bases and J 0 bases, with 8 bases left between them. The CDR3 covers 14 residues. Germline lookup yields CDR1 SGHRS and CDR2 YFSETQ. The chain's CDR3 is CASSFLGYQETQYF. The CDR3, as DNA: TGCGCCAGCAGCTTCCTCGGATACCAAGAGACCCAGTACTTC.

The gene calls are TRBV27 and TRBJ2-3, with D hard to call. This CDR3 has 13 amino acids. CDR1 and CDR2 (germline): MNHEY, SMNVEV (reference sequence). Trimming left V 7 bases short and J 1 base short, with 9 bases between. The chain's CDR3 is CASTTGGTDTQYF. The CDR3 DNA is TGTGCCAGCACTACTGGGGGCACAGATACGCAGTATTTT.

This clone turned up a few times. The chain combines TRBV2 with TRBJ1-6; D gene uncertain. The CDR3 spans 13 residues. CDR1 is SNHLY, CDR2 FYNNEI, per germline. The germline V and J ends were trimmed by 7 bases and 12 bases, with 16 bases remaining between them. The CDR3 sequence is CASNQDPSGPLHF. CDR3 sequence (DNA): TGTGCCAGCAACCAGGATCCTTCGGGACCCCTCCACTTT.

The chain combines TRBV9 with TRBJ2-3; the match to TRBD2 covers 8 bases. CDR3 size: 16 residues. The trim removed 6 bases at V and 3 bases at J, leaving 12 bases unmatched. CDR1 SGDLS and CDR2 YYNGEE come from the germline V gene. CDR3 residues: CASNPYGPSGTDTQYF. The CDR3 DNA follows: TGTGCCAGCAACCCGTACGGACCTAGCGGGACAGATACGCAGTATTTT.

This clone was recorded only once. The V gene is TRBV18, the J gene TRBJ2-1; the match to TRBD2 covers 8 bases. The CDR3 has 14 residues. J lost 4 bases, V lost 5 bases, and 4 bases had no gene match. Germline-derived CDR1 and CDR2 are KGHSH and LQKENI. CDR3 DNA sequence: TGTGCCAGCTCAAGGTCTAGCGGGTACAATGAGCAGTTCTTC. It specifies CASSRSSGYNEQFF.